These 10 T cell receptor beta chains were sequenced from one sample in a study of blood T cell repertoires in COVID-19. Produced via immunoSEQ multiplex PCR; TCRdb's table is partial and in-frame only. The data contain roughly 90,000 clones, approximately 85% of them singletons. Sequenced material: peripheral blood. These receptors were collected from a human donor in a cohort sampled during active COVID-19.

This clone has a single count. The genes are TRBV24-1 and TRBJ2-5; possibly TRBD2 for D (5 bases). CDR3 length: 12 amino acids. Germline V gene data show CDR1 as KGHDR and CDR2 as SFDVKD. V lost 5 bases, J lost 3 bases, and 6 bases lay in between. The CDR3 here is CATSGEKETQYF. DNA for the CDR3: TGTGCCACCAGTGGGGAGAAAGAGACCCAGTACTTC.

This clone occurred once. The V and J genes are TRBV10-3 and TRBJ2-2; 11 bases are a match to TRBD1. The CDR3 runs to 14 residues. Germline CDR1 reads ENHRY; CDR2 reads SYGVKD. Unmatched junction bases numbered 6, after V lost 10 bases and J lost 5 bases. Here the CDR3 DNA reads TGTGCCACCGCCGGGACAGGGGGAACCGGGGAGCTGTTTTTT. Protein: CATAGTGGTGELFF.

The V call is TRBV10-3, the J call TRBJ2-1; a possible D gene is TRBD1 (5 bases). The CDR3 is 15 amino acids. In germline, CDR1 is ENHRY, CDR2 SYGVKD. V was pared by 7 bases and J by 4 bases, with 17 bases between. CDR3 in DNA: TGTGCCATCACAGGTGGGGCCGGCGGTTACAATGAGCAGTTCTTC. Its protein product is CAITGGAGGYNEQFF.

In DNA form, the CDR3 reads TGTGCCAGCAGCGTAGGGGTAGCGGGAGAGACAGATACGCAGTATTTT. Protein sequence: CASSVGVAGETDTQYF. The genes are TRBV9 and TRBJ2-3; 9 nucleotides line up with TRBD2. Germline V lookup: CDR1 SGDLS, CDR2 YYNGEE. The CDR3 loop spans 16 amino acids. V trimming: 0 bases; J trimming: 3 bases; junction bases outside the gene matches: 5.

The chain combines TRBV6-4 with TRBJ1-2, with 9 nucleotides matching TRBD1. The CDR3 totals 13 residues. CDR1 MRHNA and CDR2 SNTAGT come from the germline V gene. V lost 6 bases to trimming and J lost 8 bases; unmatched junction nucleotides: 7. In nucleotides, the CDR3 is TGTGCCAGCAGCGCTGGACAGGGGTGGGGCTACACCTTC. This encodes CASSAGQGWGYTF.

V usage is TRBV25-1 and J usage is TRBJ2-7; TRBD1 aligns across 9 bases. The J segment lost 2 bases and the V segment lost 2 bases, leaving 4 bases of the junction unmatched. The CDR3 is made up of 15 amino acids. Germline loops: CDR1 MGHDK, CDR2 SYGVNS. The CDR3 protein is CASSEPGDRAYEQYF. The CDR3 bases are TGTGCCAGCAGTGAACCAGGGGACAGGGCCTACGAGCAGTACTTC.

This chain connects TRBV2 to TRBJ2-7; 10 bases line up with TRBD1. The germline V gene has CDR1 SNHLY and CDR2 FYNNEI. There are 16 residues in the CDR3. V shed 2 bases and J 6 bases; nucleotides not matched to a gene: 10. In DNA form, the CDR3 reads TGTGCCAGCAGTGAAATCCGCGGGGACAGGGGTGCCGAGCAGTACTTC. The encoded protein is CASSEIRGDRGAEQYF.

The genes are TRBV19 and TRBJ2-1; D is ambiguous. V was pared by 4 bases and J by 5 bases, with 12 bases between. CDR1 LNHDA and CDR2 SQIVND come from the germline V gene (reference sequence). This CDR3 has 14 amino acids. The CDR3 DNA follows: TGTGCCAGTAGTAAAAGCGCCGCCCACAATGAGCAGTTCTTC. Protein: CASSKSAAHNEQFF. The whole variable domain, filled in from reference TRBV19 and TRBJ2-1, reads DGGITQSPKYLFRKEGQNVTLSCEQNLNHDAMYWYRQDPGQGLRLIYYSQIVNDFQKGDIAEGYSVSREKKESFPLTVTSAQKNPTAFYLCASSKSAAHNEQFFGPGTRLTVL.

The table lists this clone with a few counts. The genes are TRBV19 and TRBJ1-5; 8 bases are a match to TRBD1. Trimming at V came to 6 bases and at J to 1 base, leaving 2 bases not matched to a gene. The CDR3 totals 14 residues. Germline V lookup: CDR1 LNHDA, CDR2 SQIVND (reference sequence). The CDR3 sequence is CASRTGGSNQPQHF. The CDR3 DNA is TGTGCCAGTAGAACAGGGGGAAGCAATCAGCCCCAGCATTTT.

This sequence joins TRBV7-9 and TRBJ1-1; TRBD1 aligns across 7 bases. Germline V CDR1 and CDR2: SEHNR, FQNEAQ (reference sequence). The CDR3 runs 15 residues. The junction had 10 bases not matched to a gene; V was cut back by 5 bases and J by 4 bases. The CDR3 reads CASSPGQASGTEAFF. CDR3 coding DNA: TGTGCCAGCAGCCCTGGACAGGCCTCTGGCACTGAAGCTTTCTTT.